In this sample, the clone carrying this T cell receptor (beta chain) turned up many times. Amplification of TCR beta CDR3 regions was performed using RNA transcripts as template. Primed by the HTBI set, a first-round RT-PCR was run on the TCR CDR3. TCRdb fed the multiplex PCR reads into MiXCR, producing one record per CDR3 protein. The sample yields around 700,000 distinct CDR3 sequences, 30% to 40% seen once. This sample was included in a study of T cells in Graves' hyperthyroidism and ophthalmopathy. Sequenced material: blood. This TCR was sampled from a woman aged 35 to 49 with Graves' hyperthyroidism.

The DNA for the CDR3 is TGCGCCAGCAGCTACCAAGCGGGACAGGTTAATTCACCCCTCCACTTT. Translating it yields CASSYQAGQVNSPLHF. The chain is built from TRBV5-1 and TRBJ1-6, with TRBD1 matching 8 bases. Trimming removed 3 bases from V and 6 bases from J; junction bases left unmatched: 8. CDR1 and CDR2 from the germline V gene are SGHRS and YFSETQ. The length of the CDR3 is 16 residues. The full variable domain, rest sourced from reference TRBV5-1 and TRBJ1-6, is KAGVTQTPRYLIKTRGQQVTLSCSPISGHRSVSWYQQTPGQGLQFLFEYFSETQRNKGNFPGRFSGRQFSNSRSEMNVSTLELGDSALYLCASSYQAGQVNSPLHFGNGTRLTVT.